One TCR beta chain is described in this entry. Its cognate antigen has yet to be identified. Per-nucleotide qualities are absent, and no much larger clonotype sits a single base away. The sample comes from a study of immune evolution from preneoplasia to lung adenocarcinoma (dated by TCRdb to the early 2020s). In terms of the full investigation: HLA loss of heterozygosity was found in less than 8% of AIS, about 16% of MIA and 33% of ADC lesions, and in no AAH lesions. The study used immune gene expression, TCR sequencing and multiplex immunofluorescence to profile the immune contexture of lung adenocarcinoma precursors and invasive adenocarcinoma. Whole exome sequencing and methylation data from the same cohort of nodules were integrated with the immune data. Resected precursor lesions (AAH, AIS, MIA) and invasive adenocarcinomas were each compared against paired morphologically normal lung tissue. Class I HLA alleles were inferred from exome data with POLYSOLVER, and allele-specific HLA loss was detected with LOHHLA. The overall cohort comprised 55 or so patients with pulmonary nodules who underwent surgical resection. The sample size depended on which specimens were available, not on a prior power calculation. The TCR sequencing data were obtained from around 51 patients. It was reported in the study that approximately 100 samples were used for TCR sequencing.

The investigation overall reported the following: Findings were based on association rather than direct causation; larger cohorts with long-term follow-up and longitudinal biopsies were deemed needed. Clonality was highest in normal lung, while later-stage lesions appeared to show lower clonality but higher T cell density and diversity. The highest T cell clonality was observed in KRAS-mutant nodules compared with EGFR-mutant or double wild-type lesions. Normal lung had the highest top T cell clone frequencies, which appeared to decline progressively from AAH through AIS, MIA and invasive adenocarcinoma. Because all patients were from Japan and China, applicability to Western populations was uncertain.

The immunoSEQ hsTCRbeta Kit was used to sequence TCR beta CDR3 regions from DNA. Per the authors' processing: The ImmunoSEQ Analyzer was used to analyse the TCR sequencing data. T cell clonality was calculated on productive rearrangements as 1 minus Pielou's evenness. The inverse Simpson index, applied to productive templates, was used to measure T cell diversity. T cell density was defined as TCR beta template counts normalized to usable DNA, with usable DNA estimated by amplifying and sequencing housekeeping genes. TCR metrics were compared across histologic stages using two-sided Kruskal-Wallis tests. What TCRdb holds here is the immuneACCESS table cut down to in-frame rearrangements. Part of the clones is not present; checked against another copy, under half of the missing clones reflect an unresolved V gene, and the others are unexplained. V, J and clone size are taken as reported in that table, and D and trimming were inferred from the DNA itself. This sample lists roughly 8,100 clones; 81% were detected once. About 8.1% of the sample is in the top ten clones.

The patients had resection in Japan or China between about 2014 and 2018. Histologic diagnosis of each case was confirmed independently by two lung cancer pathologists on H&E slides. Premalignant or tumor cells were enriched for nucleic acid extraction by macro-dissection performed after pathologic assessment. FFPE tissue was used for DNA isolation with the AllPrep DNA/RNA FFPE Kit. The V and J ends are trimmed by 7 bases and 4 bases, leaving 19 bases between them. The germline V gene specifies MNHEY as CDR1 and SVGAGI as CDR2. The cysteine opens and the phenylalanine closes a CDR3 of 15 amino acids. Only the CDR3 DNA is retained, 45 bases long and in frame from the first base.

The chain is made from TRBV6-5 and TRBJ1-1; a weak D assignment points to TRBD1 (5 bases agree). The TCR originated in a person in their fifties or sixties with lung adenocarcinoma. Source material: FFPE invasive lung adenocarcinoma tissue. Taken with the paper, the label for cell subset or site translates to: frankly invasive lung adenocarcinoma (ADC). The CDR3 reads as follows: CASNWGGDVTTEAFF. The base sequence is TGTGCCAGCAATTGGGGGGGGGATGTGACCACTGAAGCTTTCTTT.